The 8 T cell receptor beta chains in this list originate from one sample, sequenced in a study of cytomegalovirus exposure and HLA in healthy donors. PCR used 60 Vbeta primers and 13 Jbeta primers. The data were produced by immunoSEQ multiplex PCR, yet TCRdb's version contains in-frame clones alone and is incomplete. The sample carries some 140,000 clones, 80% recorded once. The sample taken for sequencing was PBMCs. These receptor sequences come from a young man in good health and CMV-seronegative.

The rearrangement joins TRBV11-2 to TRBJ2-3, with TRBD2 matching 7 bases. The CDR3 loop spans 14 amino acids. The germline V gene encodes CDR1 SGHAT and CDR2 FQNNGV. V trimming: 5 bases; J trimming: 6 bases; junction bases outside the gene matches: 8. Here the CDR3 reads CASSRPSGVDTQYF. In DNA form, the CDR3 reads TGTGCCAGCAGCAGACCTAGCGGTGTGGATACGCAGTATTTT.

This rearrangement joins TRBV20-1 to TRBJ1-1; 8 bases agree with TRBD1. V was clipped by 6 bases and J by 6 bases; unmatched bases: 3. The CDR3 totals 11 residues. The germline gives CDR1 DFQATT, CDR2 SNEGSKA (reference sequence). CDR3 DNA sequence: TGCAGTGCCCGGACAGGGCCTGAAGCTTTCTTT. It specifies CSARTGPEAFF.

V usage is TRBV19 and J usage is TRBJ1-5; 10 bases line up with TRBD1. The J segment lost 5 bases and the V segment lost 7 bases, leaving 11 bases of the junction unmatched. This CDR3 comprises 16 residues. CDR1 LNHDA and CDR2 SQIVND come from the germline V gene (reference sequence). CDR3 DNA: TGTGCCAGTACCACGCGCCGGACAGGGGGAGATCAGCCCCAGCATTTT. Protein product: CASTTRRTGGDQPQHF.

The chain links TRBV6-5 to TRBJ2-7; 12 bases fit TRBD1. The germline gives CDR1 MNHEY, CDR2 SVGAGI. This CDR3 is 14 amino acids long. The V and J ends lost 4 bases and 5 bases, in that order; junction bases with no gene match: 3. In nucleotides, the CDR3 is TGTGCCAGCAGTTGGGGACAGGGGGCGAACGAGCAGTACTTC. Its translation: CASSWGQGANEQYF.

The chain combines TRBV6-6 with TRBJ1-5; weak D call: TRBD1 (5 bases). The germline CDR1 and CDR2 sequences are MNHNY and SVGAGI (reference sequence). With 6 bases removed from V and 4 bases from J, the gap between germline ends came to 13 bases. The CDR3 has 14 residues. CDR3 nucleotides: TGTGCCAGCAGCTTCCTGGAGGGGAATCAGCCCCAGCATTTT. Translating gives CASSFLEGNQPQHF.

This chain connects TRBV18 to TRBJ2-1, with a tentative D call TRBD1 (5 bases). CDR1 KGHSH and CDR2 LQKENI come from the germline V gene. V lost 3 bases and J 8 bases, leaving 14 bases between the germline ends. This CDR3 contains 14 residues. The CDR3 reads CASSPTQGQDEQFF. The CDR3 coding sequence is TGTGCCAGCTCACCTACTCAGGGCCAGGATGAGCAGTTCTTC.

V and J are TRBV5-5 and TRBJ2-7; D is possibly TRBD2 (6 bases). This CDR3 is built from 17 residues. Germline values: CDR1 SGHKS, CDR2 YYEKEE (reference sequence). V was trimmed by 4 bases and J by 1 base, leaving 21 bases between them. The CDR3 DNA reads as TGTGCCAGCAGCCCCGGGACTGGGGTAAGTCGGTCCTACGAGCAGTACTTC. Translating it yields CASSPGTGVSRSYEQYF.

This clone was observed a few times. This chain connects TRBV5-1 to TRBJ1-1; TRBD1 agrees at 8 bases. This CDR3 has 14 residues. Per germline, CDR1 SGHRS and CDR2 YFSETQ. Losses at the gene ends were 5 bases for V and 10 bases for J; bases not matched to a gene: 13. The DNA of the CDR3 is TGCGCCAGCAGTCCGACAAGCAGGGGGCAACGAGCTTTCTTT. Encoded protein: CASSPTSRGQRAFF.